Listed here is a single TCR beta chain. Original methodology: Reference gene primers were amplified, and this amplification served to estimate nucleated cell counts. Sequenced by immunoSEQ multiplex PCR; TCRdb stores in-frame clones only, minus some. That table furnishes V, J and clone size, whereas the DNA furnished D and trimming. The sample yields roughly 39,000 clones, about 94% seen once. These data are taken from a study of blood T cell repertoires in COVID-19. Turning to the study itself: The United States, Italy and Spain provided the acute and convalescent COVID-19 samples. The cDNA or gDNA used as material had been derived from T cells, B-cell-depleted T cells, or PBMCs.

Germline V gives CDR1 WNHNN, CDR2 SYGVQD (reference sequence). V lost 5 bases to trimming and J lost 3 bases, with 10 bases between them. The CDR3 totals 14 residues. Material for sequencing was peripheral blood. The TCR sequence derives from a human donor with active COVID-19. The donor label of this sample is uncertain. The chain has TRBV10-1 and TRBJ2-2, with D hard to call. CDR3 coding DNA: TGCGCCAGCAGTTTGGGTCTAGACACCGGGGAGCTGTTTTTT. This sequence encodes CASSLGLDTGELFF.